These 13 T cell receptor beta chains share one sample of origin, sequenced in a study of blood T cell repertoires in COVID-19. TCRdb's table, derived via immunoSEQ multiplex PCR, lists solely in-frame clones and lacks some. The sample includes some 300,000 clones, about 91% of them seen just once. The source material was peripheral blood. Source of these receptors: a woman in her twenties or thirties who had recovered from COVID-19.

The chain joins TRBV28 to TRBJ1-1; D not certain. V gave up 5 bases and J gave up 6 bases, with 7 bases separating them. The length of the CDR3 is 11 residues. Germline V gene data show CDR1 as MDHEN and CDR2 as SYDVKM. This chain's CDR3 is CASSGGSEAFF. The CDR3 DNA sequence: TGTGCCAGCAGTGGAGGGTCTGAAGCTTTCTTT.

The chain is built from TRBV10-3 and TRBJ1-6; D is perhaps TRBD1 (5 bases). V was trimmed by 7 bases and J by 7 bases, leaving 11 bases between them. This CDR3 region has 13 residues. In germline, CDR1 is ENHRY, CDR2 SYGVKD. The CDR3 DNA sequence: TGTGCCATCAAGCGGGACTTAAATTCACCCCTCCACTTT. Protein: CAIKRDLNSPLHF.

V usage is TRBV28 and J usage is TRBJ2-5; 7 bases map to TRBD1. Germline values: CDR1 MDHEN, CDR2 SYDVKM. There are 14 residues in the CDR3. V dropped 5 bases and J dropped 5; count of bases not matched to a gene: 8. The CDR3 sequence: CASSPRGGRETQYF. CDR3 bases: TGTGCCAGCAGTCCGAGAGGGGGCAGGGAGACCCAGTACTTC.

V gene TRBV7-9 combines with J gene TRBJ2-1; a weak D match, TRBD2 (5 bases). V lost 2 bases, J lost 7 bases, and 15 bases lay in between. This CDR3 region has 15 residues. Germline V CDR1 and CDR2: SEHNR, FQNEAQ (reference sequence). The CDR3 region is CASSLIRRPGNEQFF. In nucleotides, the CDR3 is TGTGCCAGCAGCTTAATCCGGCGGCCGGGGAATGAGCAGTTCTTC.

Only a few counts were recorded for this clone. V is TRBV9 and J is TRBJ1-2, with TRBD1 as a possible D gene (5 bases). The germline V gene has CDR1 SGDLS and CDR2 YYNGEE. V gave up 0 bases and J gave up 8 bases, with 11 bases separating them. CDR3 length: 13 amino acids. In nucleotides, the CDR3 is TGTGCCAGCAGCGTAGACAGGTGGAGCGGCTACACCTTC. Its translation is CASSVDRWSGYTF.

V and J are TRBV19 and TRBJ1-1; D is possibly TRBD1 (5 bases). Germline assignment: CDR1 LNHDA and CDR2 SQIVND (reference sequence). The CDR3 length is 13 residues. Trimming stripped 5 bases from V and 6 bases from J, with 13 bases between. This CDR3 is CASSVTPGAEAFF. CDR3 DNA: TGTGCCAGTAGTGTTACGCCGGGGGCTGAAGCTTTCTTT. Full variable domain (remainder filled in from reference TRBV19 and TRBJ1-1): DGGITQSPKYLFRKEGQNVTLSCEQNLNHDAMYWYRQDPGQGLRLIYYSQIVNDFQKGDIAEGYSVSREKKESFPLTVTSAQKNPTAFYLCASSVTPGAEAFFGQGTRLTVV.

The V and J genes are TRBV30 and TRBJ2-1, with D unresolved. V lost 0 bases, J lost 10 bases, and 4 bases lay in between. This CDR3 contains 10 residues. The germline V gene encodes CDR1 GTSNPN and CDR2 SVGIG (reference sequence). The CDR3 reads CAWSVLEQFF. The CDR3, as DNA: TGTGCCTGGAGTGTACTCGAGCAGTTCTTC.

The rearrangement joins TRBV27 to TRBJ2-5, with 9 bases aligning to TRBD1. The CDR3 loop spans 17 amino acids. Germline V gene lookup returns CDR1 MNHEY and CDR2 SMNVEV (reference sequence). After removal of 0 bases from V and 5 bases from J, the junction contained 10 bases not matched to a gene. This CDR3 reads CASSLSAGTGLWETQYF. As DNA, the CDR3 is TGTGCCAGCAGTTTATCGGCCGGGACAGGGTTGTGGGAGACCCAGTACTTC.

The rearrangement links TRBV2 to TRBJ1-1; a possible D gene is TRBD1 (6 bases). The V gene's germline CDR1 is SNHLY and CDR2 FYNNEI. This CDR3 has 14 amino acids. V was clipped by 5 bases and J by 5 bases, with 15 bases between them. Here the CDR3 DNA reads TGTGCCAGCAGTATCCCGTGGGGGCGAACTGAAGCTTTCTTT. As protein: CASSIPWGRTEAFF.

The V and J genes are TRBV20-1 and TRBJ1-5; 7 bases map to TRBD1. Germline lookup yields CDR1 DFQATT and CDR2 SNEGSKA (reference sequence). The junction had 10 bases not matched to a gene; V was cut back by 3 bases and J by 5 bases. This CDR3 is built from 15 residues. The CDR3 loop is CSASSTGVMDQPQHF. CDR3 sequence (DNA): TGCAGTGCTAGTTCTACAGGGGTTATGGATCAGCCCCAGCATTTT.

The chain combines TRBV19 with TRBJ1-1; 12 positions agree with TRBD1. The CDR3 sequence is 15 residues long. J lost 0 bases, V lost 9 bases, and 5 bases had no gene match. Germline V lookup: CDR1 LNHDA, CDR2 SQIVND (reference sequence). In DNA form, the CDR3 reads TGTGCCAGCGGGACAGGGGGCCAACTGAACACTGAAGCTTTCTTT. It codes for CASGTGGQLNTEAFF.

The chain joins TRBV4-1 to TRBJ2-3, with 9 nucleotides matching TRBD2. This CDR3 has 17 amino acids. From germline, CDR1 is MGHRA and CDR2 YSYEKL. With V trimmed by 3 bases and J by 9 bases, 16 bases remained unmatched. The CDR3 sequence: CASSHTRVAGGQDTQYF. CDR3 in DNA: TGCGCCAGCAGCCACACCAGGGTTGCGGGGGGGCAAGACACGCAGTATTTT.

J is TRBJ2-7 and V is TRBV30; 7 bases are a match to TRBD1. V trimming: 6 bases; J trimming: 4 bases; junction bases outside the gene matches: 9. This CDR3 is built from 13 residues. Looked up from germline, CDR1 is GTSNPN and CDR2 is SVGIG (reference sequence). CDR3 residues: CACDRDRAYEQYF. The CDR3 DNA reads TGTGCCTGCGACCGGGACAGAGCTTACGAGCAGTACTTC.